Presented here are 7 T cell receptor beta chains from one specimen sequenced in a study of molecular identifiers for immune sequencing clone quantification. One entry per CDR3 protein, called by TCRdb with MiXCR from the PCR reads. The sample records roughly 100,000 distinct CDR3 sequences, 35% being singletons. Source material: naive CD8+ T cells from blood, with Jurkat cell RNA spiked in. Subset indicated: FACS-sorted CD8+CD4-CCR7+CD45RA+ naive T cells. These receptors came from a human donor in good health. Some libraries in this study had Jurkat cell RNA spiked in.

The chain combines TRBV15 with TRBJ2-7; TRBD2 matches at 13 bases. The CDR3 runs 14 residues. Looked up from germline, CDR1 is LNHNV and CDR2 is YYDKDF (reference sequence). The trim removed 3 bases at V and 5 bases at J, leaving 1 base unmatched. The DNA for the CDR3 is TGTGCCACCAGCAGGACTAGCGGGAGGCACGAGCAGTACTTC. Translation gives CATSRTSGRHEQYF.

The CDR3 loop reads CSARDPGNQPQHF. CDR3 DNA sequence: TGCAGTGCTAGAGATCCAGGCAATCAGCCCCAGCATTTT. This sequence joins TRBV20-1 and TRBJ1-5; D gene unclear. The V gene's germline CDR1 is DFQATT and CDR2 SNEGSKA (reference sequence). Trimming pared 0 bases from V and 2 bases from J, leaving 5 bases between. The length of the CDR3 is 13 residues.

The gene calls are TRBV19 and TRBJ1-1; D ambiguous. In germline, CDR1 is LNHDA, CDR2 SQIVND (reference sequence). V was cut by 5 bases and J by 4 bases, with 17 bases left in between. This CDR3 region has 15 residues. CDR3 loop: CASSSSSLGFTEAFF. CDR3 sequence (DNA): TGTGCCAGTAGTTCCTCGTCCCTGGGATTCACTGAAGCTTTCTTT.

Details on this clonotype: This may stem from a read error, because a much larger clone lies one nucleotide away. The gene calls are TRBV12-3 or TRBV12-4 and TRBJ1-4; no reliable D call. The CDR3 has 12 amino acids. The CDR3 reads CTSSRYSEKLFF. CDR3 bases: TGTACCAGCAGCCGGTATTCTGAAAAACTGTTTTTT.

The chain uses TRBV27 and TRBJ2-7; 9 bases agree with TRBD1. Germline trimming cut 3 bases from V and 5 bases from J; bases unmatched to any gene: 11. CDR1 and CDR2 (germline): MNHEY, SMNVEV (reference sequence). This CDR3 contains 16 residues. This chain's CDR3 is CASSLSGGTGYHEQYF. In DNA, the CDR3 is TGTGCCAGCAGTTTGAGTGGGGGGACAGGGTACCACGAGCAGTACTTC.

This clonotype was counted ten times or more. This chain links TRBV7-9 with TRBJ2-6; no definite D call. Germline-derived CDR1 and CDR2 are SEHNR and FQNEAQ (reference sequence). Trimming shortened V by 4 bases and J by 2 bases, and 21 bases separated the two germline ends. CDR3 length: 19 amino acids. CDR3 protein: CASSYGSTEFDPGANVLTF. CDR3 DNA: TGTGCCAGCAGCTACGGGTCTACAGAGTTCGACCCTGGGGCCAACGTCCTGACTTTC.

This clonotype was seen more than once but under ten times. The rearrangement uses TRBV7-2 and TRBJ2-6; D may be TRBD2 (5 bases). The V and J ends lost 2 bases and 4 bases respectively, with 9 bases between them. Per germline, CDR1 SGHTA and CDR2 FQGNSA. The length of the CDR3 is 15 residues. The CDR3 spells CASSLYGVGANVLTF. The CDR3, as DNA: TGTGCCAGCAGCTTATACGGGGTGGGGGCCAACGTCCTGACTTTC.